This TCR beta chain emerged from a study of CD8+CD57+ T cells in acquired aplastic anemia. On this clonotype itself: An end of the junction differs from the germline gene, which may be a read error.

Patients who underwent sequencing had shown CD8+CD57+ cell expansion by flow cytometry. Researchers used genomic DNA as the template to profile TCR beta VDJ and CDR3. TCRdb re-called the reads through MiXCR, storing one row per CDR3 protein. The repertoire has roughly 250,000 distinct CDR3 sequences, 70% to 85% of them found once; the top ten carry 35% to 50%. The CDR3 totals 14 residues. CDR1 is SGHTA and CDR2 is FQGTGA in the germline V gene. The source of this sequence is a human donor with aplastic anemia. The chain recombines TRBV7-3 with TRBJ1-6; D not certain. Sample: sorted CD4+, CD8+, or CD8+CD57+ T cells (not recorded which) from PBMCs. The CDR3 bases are TGTGCCAGCAGCAGATCGGGCCTCAATTCACCCCACTATTTT. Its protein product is CASSRSGLNSPHYF.